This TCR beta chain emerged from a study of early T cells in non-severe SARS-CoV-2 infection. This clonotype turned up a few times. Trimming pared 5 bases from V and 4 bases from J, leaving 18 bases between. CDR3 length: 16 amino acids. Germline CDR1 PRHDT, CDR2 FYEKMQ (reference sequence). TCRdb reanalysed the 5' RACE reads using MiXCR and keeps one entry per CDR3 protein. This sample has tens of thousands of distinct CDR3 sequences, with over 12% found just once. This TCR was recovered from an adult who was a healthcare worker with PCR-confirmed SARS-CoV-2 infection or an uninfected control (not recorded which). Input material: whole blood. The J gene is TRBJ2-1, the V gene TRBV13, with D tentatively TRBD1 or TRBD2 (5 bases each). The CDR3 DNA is TGTGCCAGCAGCCGCAAACCGGGACCGCTATACAATGAGCAGTTCTTC. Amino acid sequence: CASSRKPGPLYNEQFF.